The present entry profiles one TCR beta chain with its context. Its cognate antigen is unknown. These data come from a study of Ad26.COV2.S vaccination and SARS-CoV-2 variants. On the study more broadly: Ad26.COV2.S was injected intramuscularly once or twice, 56 days apart.

General study points: In vaccinated individuals, spike-specific CD8+ and CD4+ T cell responses reportedly displayed substantial breadth. Placebo and vaccine recipients had non-spike TCR breadth that was similar.

TCRdb's copy holds only in-frame clones and misses some; the assay was immunoSEQ multiplex PCR. The table lists about 400,000 clones, around 82% of them singletons. The CDR3 contains 16 residues. Germline V gene data show CDR1 as SGDLS and CDR2 as YYNGEE. With V trimmed by 4 bases and J by 2 bases, 9 bases remained unmatched. Treatment in this sample: roughly 20 received Ad26.COV2.S at low or high dose, single or two shots; several received placebo; per-sample allocation not given. Samples came from day 63 after the first vaccine or placebo injection. This chain connects TRBV9 to TRBJ2-4, with 7 bases that match TRBD1. The specimen comprised peripheral blood, sampled in a trial of Ad26.COV2.S vaccine versus placebo. This clonotype was sampled from a person between 18 and 65 years old who received the Ad26.COV2.S COVID-19 vaccine or a placebo. Here the CDR3 DNA reads TGTGCCAGCAGCTATAGAGAGGGGGCACCCAAAAACATTCAGTACTTC. Residues: CASSYREGAPKNIQYF.